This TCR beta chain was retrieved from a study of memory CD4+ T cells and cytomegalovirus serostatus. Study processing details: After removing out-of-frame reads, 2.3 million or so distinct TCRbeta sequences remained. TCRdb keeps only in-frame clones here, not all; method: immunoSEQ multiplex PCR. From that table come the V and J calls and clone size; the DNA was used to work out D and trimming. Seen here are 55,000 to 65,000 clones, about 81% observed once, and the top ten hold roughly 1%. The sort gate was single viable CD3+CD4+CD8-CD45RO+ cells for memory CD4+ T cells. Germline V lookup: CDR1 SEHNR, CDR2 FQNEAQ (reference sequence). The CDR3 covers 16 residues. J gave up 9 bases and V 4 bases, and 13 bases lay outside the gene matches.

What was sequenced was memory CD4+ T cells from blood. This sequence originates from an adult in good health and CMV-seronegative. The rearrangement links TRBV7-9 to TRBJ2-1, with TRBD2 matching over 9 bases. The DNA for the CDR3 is TGTGCCAGCAGCTACGTCCCGGGACTAGCAGCACCTGAGCAGTTCTTC. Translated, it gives CASSYVPGLAAPEQFF.